The source of this TCR beta chain is a study of vaccination and CD4 T cells after COVID-19. Looking at the study overall: Each control culture was treated with a CEFX pool, an HIV-1 Nef pool, or no peptide. Study-wide points: Convalescent patients displayed spike mono-reactivity in 304 of 307 vaccine-specific clones.

As to this clonotype: Its antigen is unidentified.

This CDR3 is 15 amino acids long. Germline V lookup: CDR1 SGHNT, CDR2 YYREEE (reference sequence). Trimming took off 0 bases at V and 9 bases at J, with 16 bases between the two ends. Treatment reported: roughly 10-day PBMC culture with coronavirus spike peptide pools or control peptides (ViraFEST assay). PBMC cultures, at over 1.5 million cells per well, received about 9.9 IU/ml IL-2 and approximately 10 ug/ml peptide pools. With the Oncomine TCR Beta short-read assay, DNA from cultured CD4+ T cells was sequenced. TCRdb analysed the PCR reads with MiXCR anew, one entry per CDR3 protein. This table has approximately 14,000 distinct CDR3 sequences, 25% to 30% appearing once.

Sample: CD4+ T cells from blood, cultured in vitro. This clonotype was sampled from a human donor who had recovered from COVID-19. The rearrangement joins TRBV5-4 to TRBJ1-5; possible D gene TRBD1, 5 bases. This chain's CDR3 is CASSLGGATGGPQHF. CDR3 nucleotide sequence: TGTGCCAGCAGCTTGGGAGGGGCCACGGGCGGGCCCCAGCATTTT.